These T cell receptor beta chains were read from a single sample in a study of shared clonotypes between healthy human individuals. Sequencing used immunoSEQ multiplex PCR; TCRdb keeps in-frame clones, though not all of them. The data hold 1 million to 1.3 million clones, with around 82% observed a single time. The source material was memory CD4+ T cells from PBMCs. Receptors originate from a man between 18 and 35 years old in good health. Some clones in this sample may be carry-over from other donors' samples. The CDR3 runs from the conserved cysteine through the conserved F or W.

v_call cdr3_aa
TRBV14 CASSQGLAGRTDTQYF
TRBV28 CASSTPYLGDEKLFF
TRBV5-1 CASSSSPTWGETQYF
TRBV11-2 CASSFNDTSSGNTIYF
TRBV9 CASSVTGLAGSEQYF
TRBV2 CASSETPIPGDEQYF
TRBV11-2 CASSRSNTEAFF
TRBV7-7 CASSLAPLETQYF
TRBV30 CAWSILGTAYSGNTIYF
TRBV28 CASSSGLWAGSYNEQFF
TRBV7-9 CASSLSGGTDTQYF
TRBV18 CASSGRTRQETQYF
TRBV28 CASSQQSSGYGYTF
TRBV27 CACLGQPWGSNQPQHF
TRBV7-6 CASSPGGGFEQYF
TRBV5-1 CASSLGGQGLPYEQYF
TRBV2 CASRDRGNEQYF
TRBV5-5 CASSLGQVSGNTIYF
TRBV5-4 CASSLRTSGIPYEQYF
TRBV28 CASTLTANTEAFF
TRBV6-1 CASTKGVGTDTQYF
TRBV5-1 CASTPLPANTGELFF